This entry concerns a single TCR beta chain. Its matching antigen is unknown. The sample belongs to a study of cytomegalovirus exposure and HLA in healthy donors. Using immunoSEQ multiplex PCR, the repertoire was profiled, and TCRdb retains in-frame clones only, with some absent. The data contain about 300,000 clones, 88% of them singletons. Notes on the study in general: Most TCRs appeared rarely, but some public TCRs recurred in many donors.

This CDR3 contains 12 residues. CDR1 is MDHEN and CDR2 is SYDVKM in the germline V gene. V lost 6 bases and J lost 9, with 12 bases in between. Sample: PBMCs. The TCR sequence derives from a young woman in good health and CMV-seronegative. The chain joins TRBV28 to TRBJ1-5, with D tentatively TRBD1 (5 bases). In DNA form, the CDR3 reads TGTGCCAGCAGAAGGACAAAACGGCCCCAGCATTTT. The encoded protein is CASRRTKRPQHF.